The TCR beta chain under discussion was sequenced for a study of monozygotic twins with inflammatory bowel disease. Overall study findings and caveats: IBD patients had lower TCRbeta diversity (inverse Simpson) than healthy co-twins.

TCRdb re-called the 5' RACE reads; one entry per CDR3 protein, DNA not given. The sample holds about 380,000 distinct CDR3 sequences. Note on this clonotype: The antigen remains unidentified.

CDR1 and CDR2 (germline): MGHRA, YSYEKL. The CDR3 has 13 residues. The sequenced sample was blood. The receptor comes from a human donor with ulcerative colitis or Crohn's disease, or a healthy co-twin of an affected twin (not recorded which). J is TRBJ1-5 and V is TRBV4-1. CDR3 loop: CASSPLSNQPQHF.